The 29 T cell receptor beta chains presented below share a single source sample, sequenced in a study of cytomegalovirus exposure and HLA in healthy donors (dated by TCRdb to 2016 to 2017). The method behind the library was the immunoSEQ multiplex PCR assay. A mixture of 60 forward primers for TCR Vbeta segments and 13 reverse primers for TCR Jbeta segments was used in the multiplex PCR. Imported from immuneACCESS, the table was reduced by TCRdb to in-frame sequences with V and J called. These copies leave out some clones; in studies compared against another copy, an unresolved V gene accounts for under half, and the cause of the remainder is not known. This sample comprises 200,000 to 250,000 clones, 70% of them detected only once. Of the sample, about 2.5% is held by the ten largest clones. The sample taken for sequencing was PBMCs. These receptors all come from a man aged 40-50 years in good health and CMV-seropositive.

A remark on this clone: One junction end disagrees with the germline gene, perhaps due to a read error. The same CDR3 is also encoded by other DNA sequences in this sample. The chain joins TRBV14 to TRBJ2-1; D is perhaps TRBD1 (6 bases). The germline V gene has CDR1 SGHDN and CDR2 FVKESK. CDR3 size: 12 residues. Here the CDR3 reads CASSQTGNEQFF. The CDR3 DNA is TGTGCCAGTAGCCAAACAGGGAATGAGCAGTTCTTC.

The J gene is TRBJ2-3, the V gene TRBV6-5, with D uncertain. Germline V CDR1 and CDR2: MNHEY, SVGAGI. Trimming removed 6 bases from V and 6 bases from J, with 13 bases in between. The CDR3 has 13 amino acids. CDR3 region: CASSRTPRDTQYF. The DNA of the CDR3 is TGTGCCAGCAGCCGTACACCGAGGGATACGCAGTATTTT.

This chain uses TRBV5-1 with TRBJ1-2, with D unclear. Germline V lookup: CDR1 SGHRS, CDR2 YFSETQ. The CDR3 sequence is 15 residues long. Trimming left V 0 bases short and J 3 bases short, with 12 bases between. The CDR3 DNA follows: TGCGCCAGCAGCTTGGAACCGGGGATGTACTATGGCTACACCTTC. It translates to CASSLEPGMYYGYTF.

A few counts support this clone. Other DNA sequences within the sample encode an identical CDR3. The chain carries TRBV7-2 and TRBJ1-2; 7 bases map to TRBD1. The CDR3 is 14 amino acids. The trim removed 4 bases at V and 2 bases at J, leaving 4 bases unmatched. Germline-derived CDR1 and CDR2 are SGHTA and FQGNSA. The CDR3 loop is CASSSKTGNYGYTF. DNA of the CDR3: TGTGCCAGCAGCTCCAAGACAGGGAACTATGGCTACACCTTC.

This clone has just a few counts. The V call is TRBV5-4, the J call TRBJ2-1, with D hard to call. The CDR3 sequence is 15 residues long. V shed 0 bases and J shed 2 bases, with 9 bases lying between them. Germline-derived CDR1 and CDR2 are SGHNT and YYREEE (reference sequence). The CDR3 sequence: CASSLALNTYNEQFF. DNA of the CDR3: TGTGCCAGCAGCTTGGCCCTCAACACCTACAATGAGCAGTTCTTC.

J is TRBJ1-5 and V is TRBV4-3, with 9 bases identical to TRBD1. Germline loops: CDR1 LGHNA, CDR2 YSLEER. This CDR3 has 15 amino acids. V dropped 3 bases and J dropped 3; count of bases not matched to a gene: 3. Written as DNA, the CDR3 is TGCGCCAGCAGCCAGGGGACAGGGACCAATCAGCCCCAGCATTTT. Translated: CASSQGTGTNQPQHF.

This chain connects TRBV18 to TRBJ2-2; 11 positions match TRBD2. CDR3 length: 18 amino acids. CDR1 and CDR2 (germline): KGHSH, LQKENI. V trimming: 3 bases; J trimming: 1 base; junction bases outside the gene matches: 7. CDR3 sequence: CASSPALLAGGNTGELFF. CDR3 nucleotides: TGTGCCAGCTCACCCGCCCTTCTAGCGGGGGGGAACACCGGGGAGCTGTTTTTT.

The genes are TRBV9 and TRBJ2-6; a possible D gene is TRBD2 (5 bases). This CDR3 region has 15 residues. Trimming took 2 bases from V and 2 from J, leaving 8 bases between them. Per the germline V gene, CDR1 is SGDLS and CDR2 is YYNGEE. The chain's CDR3 is CASSVRGTGANVLTF. In nucleotides, the CDR3 is TGTGCCAGCAGCGTGAGAGGGACTGGGGCCAACGTCCTGACTTTC.

The chain links TRBV11-2 to TRBJ2-2, with D perhaps TRBD1 (5 bases). Germline V gene lookup returns CDR1 SGHAT and CDR2 FQNNGV. Trimming took 3 bases from V and 0 from J, leaving 11 bases between them. This CDR3 comprises 16 residues. In DNA, the CDR3 is TGTGCCAGCAGCTTTCCCAGGGATTCGAACACCGGGGAGCTGTTTTTT. Protein: CASSFPRDSNTGELFF.

This sequence joins TRBV29-1 and TRBJ2-1; TRBD2 matches at 10 bases. Germline loops: CDR1 SQVTM, CDR2 ANQGSEA. The CDR3 runs 14 residues. With 7 bases clipped from V and 5 bases from J, the junction kept 8 bases outside the gene matches. The CDR3 spells CSALAGELHNEQFF. The CDR3 DNA reads as TGCAGCGCCCTAGCGGGGGAGCTGCACAATGAGCAGTTCTTC.

The V call is TRBV6-1, the J call TRBJ1-2; D gene uncertain. This CDR3 comprises 13 residues. Germline CDR1 MNHNS, CDR2 SASEGT. V was trimmed by 3 bases and J by 4 bases, leaving 9 bases between them. CDR3 sequence reads: CASSESRGYGYTF. In DNA, the CDR3 is TGTGCCAGCAGTGAGTCGCGGGGCTATGGCTACACCTTC.

The V and J genes are TRBV5-1 and TRBJ2-1; 10 bases map to TRBD2. Looked up from germline, CDR1 is SGHRS and CDR2 is YFSETQ. V trimming: 0 bases; J trimming: 8 bases; junction bases outside the gene matches: 11. The CDR3 is 17 residues long. The CDR3 coding sequence is TGCGCCAGCAGCTTGGGCCCCCGCAGCGGGGGGGCCCATGAGCAGTTCTTC. It is translated as CASSLGPRSGGAHEQFF.

J is TRBJ1-2 and V is TRBV19; 9 positions agree with TRBD1. CDR1 and CDR2 (germline): LNHDA, SQIVND (reference sequence). Unmatched junction bases numbered 3, after V lost 2 bases and J lost 5 bases. This CDR3 is built from 14 residues. The CDR3 nucleotides are TGTGCCAGTAGTATAAAGACAGGGGGGTATGGCTACACCTTC. This encodes CASSIKTGGYGYTF.

The CDR3 bases are TGTGCCACGCAGGCCTATGAGAACACTGAAGCTTTCTTT. Translating it yields CATQAYENTEAFF. The chain combines TRBV7-9 with TRBJ1-1; D ambiguous. V lost 10 bases and J 1 base, leaving 13 bases between the germline ends. The CDR3 is 13 amino acids. The germline V gene encodes CDR1 SEHNR and CDR2 FQNEAQ (reference sequence). The variable domain in full, completed from reference TRBV7-9 and TRBJ1-1, reads DTGVSQNPRHKITKRGQNVTFRCDPISEHNRLYWYRQTLGQGPEFLTYFQNEAQLEKSRLLSDRFSAERPKGSFSTLEIQRTEQGDSAMYLCATQAYENTEAFFGQGTRLTVV.

The V gene is TRBV7-2, the J gene TRBJ1-6, with D maybe TRBD1 (6 bases). Germline V gives CDR1 SGHTA, CDR2 FQGNSA. The CDR3 runs 14 residues. V was shortened by 4 bases and J by 7 bases, with 11 bases between the two germline ends. The CDR3 nucleotides are TGTGCCAGCAGCTACAGGGTATCCAATTCACCCCTCCACTTT. This codes for CASSYRVSNSPLHF.

This chain joins TRBV6-5 and TRBJ1-1; D is ambiguous. Germline lookup yields CDR1 MNHEY and CDR2 SVGAGI. Trimming took off 0 bases at V and 1 base at J, with 6 bases between the two ends. The CDR3 loop spans 14 amino acids. CDR3 amino acids: CASSYSAKNTEAFF. CDR3 nucleotides: TGTGCCAGCAGTTACTCGGCCAAGAACACTGAAGCTTTCTTT.

This clone has a handful of counts. The V and J genes are TRBV6-1 and TRBJ2-1; 7 bases agree with TRBD1. CDR3 size: 13 residues. Germline V CDR1 and CDR2: MNHNS, SASEGT. V lost 6 bases, J lost 5 bases, and 4 bases stayed unmatched. The CDR3 loop reads CASSSDRDNEQFF. The CDR3 region has the DNA TGTGCCAGCAGCTCCGACAGGGACAATGAGCAGTTCTTC.

The V and J genes are TRBV9 and TRBJ2-7; a possible D gene is TRBD2 (5 bases). V shed 4 bases and J shed 7 bases, with 18 bases lying between them. Germline CDR1 is SGDLS and CDR2 is YYNGEE. CDR3 length: 14 amino acids. CDR3: CASSPSQPGKEQYF. The CDR3, as DNA: TGTGCCAGCAGCCCCAGCCAACCGGGGAAAGAGCAGTACTTC.

The CDR3 sequence: CASTNEGSPGANVLTF. In DNA, the CDR3 is TGTGCCAGTACCAATGAGGGCAGCCCCGGGGCCAACGTCCTGACTTTC. The gene calls are TRBV19 and TRBJ2-6; tentatively, D is TRBD2 (5 bases). Trimming removed 7 bases at V and 4 bases at J, with 17 bases between. The CDR3 runs to 16 residues. Per the germline V gene, CDR1 is LNHDA and CDR2 is SQIVND (reference sequence).

Only a few counts were recorded for this clone. The rearrangement uses TRBV4-2 and TRBJ2-1; D may be TRBD2 (5 bases). Trimming shortened V by 1 base and J by 6 bases, and 16 bases separated the two germline ends. The germline V gene encodes CDR1 LGHNA and CDR2 YNFKEQ. The CDR3 has 16 residues. The CDR3 coding sequence is TGTGCCAGCAGCCAAGTCGGGGTATCCCCAGGCAATGAGCAGTTCTTC. Amino acid sequence: CASSQVGVSPGNEQFF.

The V and J genes are TRBV10-3 and TRBJ2-4; 13 bases are a match to TRBD2. The length of the CDR3 is 19 residues. The J segment lost 0 bases and the V segment lost 3 bases, leaving 8 bases of the junction unmatched. The germline gives CDR1 ENHRY, CDR2 SYGVKD. The chain's CDR3 is CAISDGTSGATVAKNIQYF. In DNA, the CDR3 is TGTGCCATCAGTGACGGGACTAGCGGGGCGACAGTAGCCAAAAACATTCAGTACTTC.

V is TRBV15 and J is TRBJ1-4; possible D gene TRBD1, 5 bases. From germline, CDR1 is LNHNV and CDR2 YYDKDF (reference sequence). V lost 3 bases and J 2 bases, leaving 16 bases between the germline ends. CDR3 length equals 17 residues. The chain's CDR3 is CATSSPGLATTNEKLFF. As DNA, the CDR3 is TGTGCCACCAGCAGCCCGGGACTGGCAACGACTAATGAAAAACTGTTTTTT.

The chain combines TRBV28 with TRBJ1-2; D remains ambiguous. There are 12 residues in the CDR3. Trimming cost V 3 bases and J 5 bases, with 7 bases left between them. CDR1 and CDR2 (germline): MDHEN, SYDVKM. Here the CDR3 reads CASSFNGYGYTF. The CDR3 DNA sequence: TGTGCCAGCAGTTTCAACGGGTATGGCTACACCTTC.

This chain uses TRBV5-1 with TRBJ1-6; 8 bases line up with TRBD1. The germline CDR1 and CDR2 sequences are SGHRS and YFSETQ. The CDR3 runs to 14 residues. V lost 3 bases and J lost 9; bases outside the gene matches: 5. The CDR3 sequence is CASSWTGQGSPLHF. CDR3 in DNA: TGCGCCAGCAGCTGGACAGGGCAGGGTTCACCCCTCCACTTT.

The chain combines TRBV2 with TRBJ1-1, with TRBD1 matching over 9 bases. The CDR3 extends over 13 amino acids. Per the germline V gene, CDR1 is SNHLY and CDR2 is FYNNEI. V gave up 6 bases and J gave up 4 bases; unmatched junction bases: 3. This CDR3 reads CASRRQGGTEAFF. The CDR3 DNA follows: TGTGCCAGCAGGCGACAGGGGGGCACTGAAGCTTTCTTT.

This sequence joins TRBV27 and TRBJ2-5, with 8 positions matching TRBD2. V was pared by 4 bases and J by 4 bases, with 8 bases of the junction left unmatched. Germline CDR1 and CDR2: MNHEY and SMNVEV (reference sequence). The CDR3 length is 15 residues. Here the CDR3 DNA reads TGTGCCAGCAGTTATTCCTCGGGGGGGGGAGAGACCCAGTACTTC. Amino acids: CASSYSSGGGETQYF.

The CDR3: CASSPTPSGQETQYF. CDR3 in DNA: TGTGCCAGCAGCCCGACGCCTAGCGGACAAGAGACCCAGTACTTC. The chain is built from TRBV11-2 and TRBJ2-5, with TRBD2 identical over 7 bases. Germline V CDR1 and CDR2: SGHAT, FQNNGV. The CDR3 length is 15 residues. Trimming cost V 5 bases and J 2 bases; bases outside gene matches: 8.

V and J are TRBV7-3 and TRBJ2-3, with 8 bases fitting TRBD1. The CDR3 covers 14 residues. V lost 6 bases and J lost 1; bases outside the gene matches: 3. Germline CDR1 reads SGHTA; CDR2 reads FQGTGA. CDR3 amino acids: CASSQDRGTDTQYF. CDR3 sequence (DNA): TGTGCCAGCAGTCAGGACAGGGGCACAGATACGCAGTATTTT.

The chain is built from TRBV5-6 and TRBJ1-2; maybe TRBD1 (5 bases). The CDR3 extends over 13 amino acids. Germline CDR1 is SGHDT and CDR2 is YYEEEE. The V end was cut by 2 bases, the J end by 8 bases, with 13 bases between. The CDR3 sequence: CASSFAGRGGYTF. The DNA of the CDR3 is TGTGCCAGCAGCTTCGCGGGACGCGGGGGCTACACCTTC.